These 3 T cell receptor beta chains were sequenced from one sample in a study of molecular identifiers for immune sequencing clone quantification. TCRdb reanalysed the PCR reads using MiXCR and keeps one entry per CDR3 protein. The repertoire includes under 650,000 distinct CDR3 sequences, just under 20% of them detected once, and roughly 0.83% sits in the top ten. Material: naive CD8+ T cells from blood, with Jurkat cell RNA spiked in. The subset is: FACS-sorted CD8+CD4-CCR7+CD45RA+ naive T cells. These receptors were obtained from a human donor in good health. Some libraries in this study had Jurkat cell RNA spiked in.

This clonotype was detected a few times. The V and J genes are TRBV12-3 or TRBV12-4 and TRBJ1-5; weak D call: TRBD1 (5 bases). The CDR3 runs to 15 residues. V was clipped by 7 bases and J by 4 bases, with 17 bases between them. The CDR3 DNA sequence: TGTGCCAGCAAGGGCGGGGCGCTACCTAATCAGCCCCAGCATTTT. This sequence encodes CASKGGALPNQPQHF.

Remarks on this clonotype: One end of the junction varies from germline; a read error may be responsible. This rearrangement joins TRBV6-1 to TRBJ2-5, with a tentative D call TRBD2 (5 bases). This CDR3 has 12 residues. CDR1 is MNHNS, CDR2 SASEGT, per germline. CDR3 sequence: CTSSGLAETQYF. The CDR3 nucleotides read TGTACCAGCAGTGGTTTAGCGGAGACCCAGTACTTC.

In regard to this clonotype: This could be a read error, since a much larger clone is one nucleotide away. The V gene is TRBV28, the J gene TRBJ2-7, with 7 bases aligning to TRBD2. With V trimmed by 5 bases and J by 6 bases, 10 bases remained unmatched. The CDR3 totals 14 residues. Per germline, CDR1 MDHEN and CDR2 SYDVKM. CDR3: CASSPLVGGGEQYF. Here the CDR3 DNA reads TGTGCCAGCAGTCCCTTGGTGGGGGGGGGCGAGCAGTACTTC.